Listed here is a single T cell receptor beta chain. V lost 0 bases to trimming and J lost 8 bases; unmatched junction nucleotides: 5. Germline-derived CDR1 and CDR2 are SGHDT and YYEEEE. CDR3 length equals 14 residues. This sample stems from a study of neoadjuvant anti-PD-1 for oral cavity cancer. The time point: after neoadjuvant nivolumab, at surgical resection. TCRdb keeps only in-frame clones here, not all; method: immunoSEQ multiplex PCR. The sample has roughly 9,600 clones; around 66% are singletons. The chain is built from TRBV5-6 and TRBJ1-2; TRBD1 matches at 9 bases. This TCR came from a person aged 35 to 85 with oral cavity squamous cell carcinoma. The sequenced sample was PBMCs, obtained after nivolumab (anti-PD-1) treatment. DNA of the CDR3: TGTGCCAGCAGCTTGGTGGACAGGGGACGCGGCTACACCTTC. Translated: CASSLVDRGRGYTF.